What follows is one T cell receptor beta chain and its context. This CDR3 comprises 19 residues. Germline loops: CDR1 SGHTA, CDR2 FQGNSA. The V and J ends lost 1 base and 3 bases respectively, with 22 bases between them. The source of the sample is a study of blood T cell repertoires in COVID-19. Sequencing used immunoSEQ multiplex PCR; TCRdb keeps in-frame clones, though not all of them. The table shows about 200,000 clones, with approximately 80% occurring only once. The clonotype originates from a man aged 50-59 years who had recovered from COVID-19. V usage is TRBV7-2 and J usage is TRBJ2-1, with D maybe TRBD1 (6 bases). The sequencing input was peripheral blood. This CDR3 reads CASSLGLSPTRGNYNEQFF. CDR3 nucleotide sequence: TGTGCCAGCAGCTTAGGTCTCTCGCCAACCAGGGGAAACTACAATGAGCAGTTCTTC.